This T cell receptor (beta chain) was retrieved from a study of radiotherapy plus CTLA-4 blockade in lung cancer. Turning to the study itself: Objective responses occurred in about a sixth of patients; over 30% had disease control.

Libraries were prepared by immunoSEQ multiplex PCR; TCRdb keeps only in-frame clonotypes and omits some of them. The repertoire holds 51,000 or so clones, approximately 76% seen once, with approximately 10% in the top ten. V lost 4 bases and J lost 0; bases outside the gene matches: 6. The CDR3 has 15 residues. Germline loops: CDR1 SGHRS, CDR2 YFSETQ. The sequences come from peripheral blood, collected from a patient treated with radiotherapy plus ipilimumab. V gene TRBV5-1 combines with J gene TRBJ1-1; 7 bases are shared with TRBD1. The sequence was obtained from a human donor with non-small cell lung cancer who had stable disease on radiotherapy plus ipilimumab. CDR3 loop: CASSLTQGLNTEAFF. In DNA, the CDR3 is TGCGCCAGCAGCCTTACACAGGGGCTGAACACTGAAGCTTTCTTT. Combining the CDR3 with reference TRBV5-1 and TRBJ1-1 gives the whole variable domain KAGVTQTPRYLIKTRGQQVTLSCSPISGHRSVSWYQQTPGQGLQFLFEYFSETQRNKGNFPGRFSGRQFSNSRSEMNVSTLELGDSALYLCASSLTQGLNTEAFFGQGTRLTVV.